The text below deals with one T cell receptor (beta chain). Its antigen is still unknown. The data belong to a study of CD8+CD57+ T cells in acquired aplastic anemia. Study-level information: An average of around 3.5 ug of DNA was obtained from sorted CD4+ and CD8+ cells. General observations from the study: The study found no significant CD8+ Simpson's diversity difference between patients and controls. Both patients and controls carried the same twenty-nine CD8+ CDR3 sequences.

CDR3 length equals 15 residues. V gave up 5 bases and J gave up 5 bases; unmatched junction bases: 8. From germline, CDR1 is SGHVS and CDR2 FQNEAQ. Genomic DNA, serving as template, underwent TCR beta VDJ and CDR3 profiling. From the reads, TCRdb called clonotypes with MiXCR, one entry per CDR3 protein. This sample has hundreds of thousands of distinct CDR3 sequences, with roughly half found just once. The sample consisted of sorted CD4+, CD8+, or CD8+CD57+ T cells (not recorded which) from PBMCs. The rearrangement links TRBV7-8 to TRBJ2-2, with TRBD2 matching 7 bases. This receptor was obtained from a human donor with severe aplastic anemia or a healthy control (not recorded which). CDR3 in DNA: TGTGCCAGCAGCCGGACTAGTGCCACAACCGGGGAGCTGTTTTTT. It is translated as CASSRTSATTGELFF.